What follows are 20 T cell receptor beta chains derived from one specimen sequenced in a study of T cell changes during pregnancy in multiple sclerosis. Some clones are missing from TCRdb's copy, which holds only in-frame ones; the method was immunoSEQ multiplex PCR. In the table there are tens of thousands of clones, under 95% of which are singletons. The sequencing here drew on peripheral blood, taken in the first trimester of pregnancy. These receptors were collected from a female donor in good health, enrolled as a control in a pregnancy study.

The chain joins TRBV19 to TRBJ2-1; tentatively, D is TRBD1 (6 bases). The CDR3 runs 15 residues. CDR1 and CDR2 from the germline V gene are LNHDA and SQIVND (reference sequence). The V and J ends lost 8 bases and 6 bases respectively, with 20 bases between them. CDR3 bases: TGTGCCAGTTTTATGACAGGAGCCGGCCTCAATGAGCAGTTCTTC. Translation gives CASFMTGAGLNEQFF.

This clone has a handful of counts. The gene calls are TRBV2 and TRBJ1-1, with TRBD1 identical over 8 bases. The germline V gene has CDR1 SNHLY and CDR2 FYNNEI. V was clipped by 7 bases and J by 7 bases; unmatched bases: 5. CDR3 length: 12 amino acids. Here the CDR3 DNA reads TGTGCCAGCATCAGGGGGCAAGGTGAAGCTTTCTTT. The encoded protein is CASIRGQGEAFF.

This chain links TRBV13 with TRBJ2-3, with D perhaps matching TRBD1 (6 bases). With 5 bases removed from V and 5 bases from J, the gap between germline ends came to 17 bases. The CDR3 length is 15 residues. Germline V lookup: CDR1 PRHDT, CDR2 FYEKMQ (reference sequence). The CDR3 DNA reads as TGTGCCAGCAGCCGGAACAGGGAATTCGGAGATACGCAGTATTTT. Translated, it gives CASSRNREFGDTQYF.

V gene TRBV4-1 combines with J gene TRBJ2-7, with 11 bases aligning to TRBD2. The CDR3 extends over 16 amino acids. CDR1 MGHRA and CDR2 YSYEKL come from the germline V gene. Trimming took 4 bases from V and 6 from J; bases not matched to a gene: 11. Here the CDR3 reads CASSPYQLAGESEQYF. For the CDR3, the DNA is TGCGCCAGCAGCCCTTACCAACTAGCGGGGGAGAGCGAGCAGTACTTC.

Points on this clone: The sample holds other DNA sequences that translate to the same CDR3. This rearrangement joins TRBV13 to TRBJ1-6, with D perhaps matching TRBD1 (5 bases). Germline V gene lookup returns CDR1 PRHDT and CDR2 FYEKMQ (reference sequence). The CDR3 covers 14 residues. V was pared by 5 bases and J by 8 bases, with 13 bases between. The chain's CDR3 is CASSAGTGDSPLHF. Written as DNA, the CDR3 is TGTGCCAGCAGCGCAGGGACGGGGGATTCACCCCTCCACTTT.

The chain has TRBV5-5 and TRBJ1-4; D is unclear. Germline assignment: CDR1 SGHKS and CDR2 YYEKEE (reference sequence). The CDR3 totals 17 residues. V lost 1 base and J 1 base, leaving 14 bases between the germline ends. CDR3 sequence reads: CASSLRWAAGTNEKLFF. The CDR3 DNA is TGTGCCAGCAGCTTGAGGTGGGCAGCTGGAACTAATGAAAAACTGTTTTTT.

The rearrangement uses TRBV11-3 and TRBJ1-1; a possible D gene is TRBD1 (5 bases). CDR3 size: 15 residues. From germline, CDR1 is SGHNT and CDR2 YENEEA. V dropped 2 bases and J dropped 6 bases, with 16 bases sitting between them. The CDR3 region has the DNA TGTGCCAGCAGCTTAACAGGAGCCGCATGGGCTGAAGCTTTCTTT. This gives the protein CASSLTGAAWAEAFF.

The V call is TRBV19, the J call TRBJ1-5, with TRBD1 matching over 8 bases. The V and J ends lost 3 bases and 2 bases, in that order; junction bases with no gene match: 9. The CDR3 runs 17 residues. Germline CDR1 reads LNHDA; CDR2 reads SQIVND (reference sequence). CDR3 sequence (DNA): TGTGCCAGTAGTATCGGGCAGGGGGCGCTTGGCAATCAGCCCCAGCATTTT. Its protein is CASSIGQGALGNQPQHF.

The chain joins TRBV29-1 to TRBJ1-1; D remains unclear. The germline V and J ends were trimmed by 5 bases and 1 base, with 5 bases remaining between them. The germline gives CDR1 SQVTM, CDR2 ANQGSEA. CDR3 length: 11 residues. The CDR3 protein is CSVTENTEAFF. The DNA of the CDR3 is TGCAGCGTTACAGAGAACACTGAAGCTTTCTTT.

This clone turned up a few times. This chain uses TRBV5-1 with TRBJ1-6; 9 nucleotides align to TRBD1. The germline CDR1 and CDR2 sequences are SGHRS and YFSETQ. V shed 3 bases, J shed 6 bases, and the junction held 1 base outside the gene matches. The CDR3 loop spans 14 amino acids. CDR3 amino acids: CASSSDRGNSPLHF. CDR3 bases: TGCGCCAGCAGCTCGGACAGGGGTAATTCACCCCTCCACTTT.

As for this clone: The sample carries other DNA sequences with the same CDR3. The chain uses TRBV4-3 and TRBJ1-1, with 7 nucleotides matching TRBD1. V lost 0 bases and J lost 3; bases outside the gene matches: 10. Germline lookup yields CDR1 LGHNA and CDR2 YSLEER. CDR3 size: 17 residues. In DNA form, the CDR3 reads TGCGCCAGCAGCCAAGAGGCCATCAGGACAGGATACACTGAAGCTTTCTTT. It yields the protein CASSQEAIRTGYTEAFF.

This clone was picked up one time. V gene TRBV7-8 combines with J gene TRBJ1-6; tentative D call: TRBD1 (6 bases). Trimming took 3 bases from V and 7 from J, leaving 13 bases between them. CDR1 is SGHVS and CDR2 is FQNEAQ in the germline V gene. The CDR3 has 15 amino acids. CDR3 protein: CASSLTGLGNSPLHF. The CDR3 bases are TGTGCCAGCAGCTTGACAGGTTTGGGAAATTCACCCCTCCACTTT.

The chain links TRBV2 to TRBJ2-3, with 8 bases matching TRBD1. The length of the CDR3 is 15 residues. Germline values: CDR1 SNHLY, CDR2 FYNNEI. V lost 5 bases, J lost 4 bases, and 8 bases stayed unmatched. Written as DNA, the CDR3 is TGTGCCAGCAGTCTACAGGGGGGCCGTGCAGATACGCAGTATTTT. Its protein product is CASSLQGGRADTQYF.

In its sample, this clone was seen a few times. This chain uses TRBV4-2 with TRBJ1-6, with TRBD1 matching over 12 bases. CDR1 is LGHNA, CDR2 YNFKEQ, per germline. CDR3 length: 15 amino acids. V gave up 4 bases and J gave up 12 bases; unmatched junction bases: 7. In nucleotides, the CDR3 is TGTGCCAGCAGCCCCAGGGGACAGGGGGCAGGACCCCTCCACTTT. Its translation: CASSPRGQGAGPLHF.

CDR3: CASSSYREDTQYF. Written as DNA, the CDR3 is TGTGCCAGCAGTTCTTACAGGGAAGATACGCAGTATTTT. The chain joins TRBV7-2 to TRBJ2-3; maybe TRBD1 (6 bases). CDR3 length equals 13 residues. Per germline, CDR1 SGHTA and CDR2 FQGNSA. With 6 bases removed from V and 5 bases from J, the gap between germline ends came to 12 bases.

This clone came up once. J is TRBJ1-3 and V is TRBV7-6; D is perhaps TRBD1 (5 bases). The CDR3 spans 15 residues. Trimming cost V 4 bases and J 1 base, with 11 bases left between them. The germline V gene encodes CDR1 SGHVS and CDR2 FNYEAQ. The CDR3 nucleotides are TGTGCCAGCAGCTCGAAGGGGATTTCTGGAAACACCATATATTTT. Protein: CASSSKGISGNTIYF.

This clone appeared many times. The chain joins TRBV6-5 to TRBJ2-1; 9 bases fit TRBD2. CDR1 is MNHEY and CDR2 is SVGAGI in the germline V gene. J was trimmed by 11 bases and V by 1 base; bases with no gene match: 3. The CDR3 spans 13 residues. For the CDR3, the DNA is TGTGCCAGCAGTTACTGGCGGGGGGGGAAGCAGTTCTTC. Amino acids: CASSYWRGGKQFF.

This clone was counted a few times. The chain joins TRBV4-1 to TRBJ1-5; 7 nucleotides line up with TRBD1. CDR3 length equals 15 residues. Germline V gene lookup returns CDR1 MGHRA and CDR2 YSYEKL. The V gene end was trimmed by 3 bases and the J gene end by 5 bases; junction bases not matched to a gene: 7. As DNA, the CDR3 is TGCGCCAGCAGCCATGACGACAGGGCTCATCAGCCCCAGCATTTT. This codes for CASSHDDRAHQPQHF.

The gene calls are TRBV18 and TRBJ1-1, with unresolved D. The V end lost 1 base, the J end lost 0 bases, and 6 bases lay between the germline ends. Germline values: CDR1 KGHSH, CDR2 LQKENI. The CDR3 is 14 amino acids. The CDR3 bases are TGTGCCAGCTCACCACTGGACTTGAACACTGAAGCTTTCTTT. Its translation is CASSPLDLNTEAFF.

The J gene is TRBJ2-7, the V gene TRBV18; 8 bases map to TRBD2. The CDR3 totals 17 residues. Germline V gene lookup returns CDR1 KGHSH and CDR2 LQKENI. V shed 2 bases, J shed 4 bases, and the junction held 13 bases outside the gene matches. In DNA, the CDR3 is TGTGCCAGCTCACCATACCCCCCGGCTAGCGGGTTGTACGAGCAGTACTTC. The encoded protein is CASSPYPPASGLYEQYF.